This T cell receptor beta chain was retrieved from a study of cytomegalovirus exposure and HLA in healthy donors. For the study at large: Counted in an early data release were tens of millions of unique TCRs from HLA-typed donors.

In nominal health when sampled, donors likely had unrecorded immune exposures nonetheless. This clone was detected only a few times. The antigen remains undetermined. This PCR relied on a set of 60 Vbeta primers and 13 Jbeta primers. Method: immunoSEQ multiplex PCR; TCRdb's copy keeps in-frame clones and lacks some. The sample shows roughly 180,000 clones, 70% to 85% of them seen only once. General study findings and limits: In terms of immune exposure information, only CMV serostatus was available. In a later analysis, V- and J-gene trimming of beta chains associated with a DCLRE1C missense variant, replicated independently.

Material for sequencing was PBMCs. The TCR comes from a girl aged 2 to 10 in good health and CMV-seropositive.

The CDR3 sequence is CASSRRDTEAFF. The CDR3 bases are TGTGCCAGCAGCCGCCGGGACACTGAAGCTTTCTTT. The gene calls are TRBV11-3 and TRBJ1-1; D uncertain. Germline V gene data show CDR1 as SGHNT and CDR2 as YENEEA. V shed 5 bases and J shed 3 bases, with 7 bases lying between them. CDR3 length: 12 residues.